Below are 27 T cell receptor beta chains sequenced from a single sample in a study of Graves' ophthalmopathy and Graves' hyperthyroidism (dated by TCRdb to about 2018). The data were produced on an Illumina HiSeq 2000. For repertoire sequencing, TCR beta CDR3 regions were amplified from RNA transcripts. HTBI primers and the Qiagen OneStep RT-PCR kit were used in a first-round RT-PCR, which was followed by a second-round multiplex PCR, size selection and purification. The public reads were quality trimmed at Q25 with fastp and then assembled into clones with MiXCR by TCRdb, keeping productive beta chains. Rows matching on CDR3 protein sequence are summarized as one entry with the most common DNA and genes. A total of 200,000 to 300,000 distinct CDR3 sequences appear in this sample, roughly 50% of them only once. The ten largest clones take up roughly half of the sample. Material for sequencing was peripheral blood. The receptors here all came from an adult man with Graves' ophthalmopathy.

The CDR3 bases are TGCGCCAGCGCGACAGGGGCGTCCTACGAGCAGTACTTC. Translation gives CASATGASYEQYF. This chain links TRBV5-1 with TRBJ2-7; 8 bases map to TRBD1. Per germline, CDR1 SGHRS and CDR2 YFSETQ. Germline trimming cut 7 bases from V and 1 base from J; bases unmatched to any gene: 4. The CDR3 spans 13 residues.

The rearrangement links TRBV29-1 to TRBJ2-5; D is undetermined. The end of the DNA aligns better with TRBJ2-1, so the J call may be wrong. The V gene's germline CDR1 is SQVTM and CDR2 ANQGSEA. CDR3 length: 12 amino acids. For the CDR3, the DNA is TGCAGCGCCAATCGGGCAGCGCGTGAGCAGTTCTTC. It is translated as CSANRAAREQFF.

The chain links TRBV6-1 to TRBJ1-5, with TRBD1 identical over 8 bases. Losses at the gene ends were 7 bases for V and 3 bases for J; bases not matched to a gene: 8. Looked up from germline, CDR1 is MNHNS and CDR2 is SASEGT. The CDR3 runs 15 residues. CDR3 loop: CASTVQGEINQPQHF. CDR3 nucleotide sequence: TGTGCCAGCACCGTACAGGGGGAAATCAATCAGCCCCAGCATTTT.

Many counts were recorded for this clonotype. V is TRBV15 and J is TRBJ1-5, with a weak D call TRBD1 (5 bases). The CDR3 is 18 amino acids. Trimming cost V 0 bases and J 1 base, with 16 bases left between them. The germline V gene has CDR1 LNHNV and CDR2 YYDKDF (reference sequence). The chain's CDR3 is CATSRDLPGTKSNQPQHF. The CDR3 nucleotides read TGTGCCACCAGCAGAGATCTACCAGGGACGAAAAGCAATCAGCCCCAGCATTTT.

This clonotype has just a few counts. The V and J genes are TRBV20-1 and TRBJ2-7, with 7 bases matching TRBD2. CDR3 length: 15 residues. J was trimmed by 7 bases and V by 6 bases; bases with no gene match: 18. Germline CDR1 is DFQATT and CDR2 is SNEGSKA (reference sequence). The chain's CDR3 is CSARKETSRSGEQYF. CDR3 coding DNA: TGCAGTGCACGGAAGGAGACTAGCCGCTCCGGAGAGCAGTACTTC.

This clonotype has just a few counts. The chain couples TRBV2 to TRBJ1-5; TRBD1 is a possible D gene (6 bases). Germline lookup yields CDR1 SNHLY and CDR2 FYNNEI. V gave up 5 bases and J gave up 6 bases, with 17 bases separating them. The CDR3 is 15 amino acids. The CDR3 DNA sequence: TGTGCCAGCAGTCCCCCTACAGGGATGGGTCAGCCCCAGCATTTT. This encodes CASSPPTGMGQPQHF.

V usage is TRBV3-1 and J usage is TRBJ2-7; 7 positions match TRBD1. The CDR3 is 14 amino acids. CDR1 is LGHDT and CDR2 is YNNKEL in the germline V gene (reference sequence). With 0 bases clipped from V and 3 bases from J, the junction kept 2 bases outside the gene matches. CDR3 sequence (DNA): TGTGCCAGCAGCCAAGAGTCAGGGGGCTACGAGCAGTACTTC. This encodes CASSQESGGYEQYF.

V and J are TRBV2 and TRBJ1-1; 7 positions match TRBD1. V was pared by 5 bases and J by 7 bases, with 16 bases of the junction left unmatched. Germline V lookup: CDR1 SNHLY, CDR2 FYNNEI. CDR3 size: 16 residues. The CDR3 DNA follows: TGTGCCAGCAGTCCCTACTCCACAGGGGATAGTTTTGAAGCTTTCTTT. It yields the protein CASSPYSTGDSFEAFF. The full variable domain, its missing parts supplied by reference TRBV2 and TRBJ1-1, is EPEVTQTPSHQVTQMGQEVILRCVPISNHLYFYWYRQILGQKVEFLVSFYNNEISEKSEIFDDQFSVERPDGSNFTLKIRSTKLEDSAMYFCASSPYSTGDSFEAFFGQGTRLTVV.

The gene calls are TRBV24-1 and TRBJ2-5; TRBD1 aligns across 9 bases. The V and J ends lost 4 bases and 7 bases, in that order; junction bases with no gene match: 3. This CDR3 is built from 13 residues. CDR1 is KGHDR, CDR2 SFDVKD, per germline. The CDR3 DNA reads TGTGCCACCAGTGAGGGGACAGGGTCGACCCAGTACTTC. Encoded protein: CATSEGTGSTQYF.

This chain uses TRBV5-8 with TRBJ1-2, with D perhaps TRBD1 (5 bases). Germline loops: CDR1 SGHTS, CDR2 YDEGEE. The CDR3 is 13 amino acids. Trimming stripped 2 bases from V and 5 bases from J, with 10 bases between. The CDR3, as DNA: TGTGCCAGCAGCTTCGTCGCAGGGTATGGCTACACCTTC. This gives the protein CASSFVAGYGYTF.

This clonotype was detected only once. This chain uses TRBV7-9 with TRBJ1-2; 8 bases match TRBD1. With V trimmed by 1 base and J by 6 bases, 1 base remained unmatched. CDR1 and CDR2 from the germline V gene are SEHNR and FQNEAQ (reference sequence). This CDR3 contains 13 residues. The CDR3 DNA sequence: TGTGCCAGCAGCTTAGGGGGACAGGATGGCTACACCTTC. It is translated as CASSLGGQDGYTF.

This clonotype showed up just a few times. The chain uses TRBV11-2 and TRBJ1-2; D not certain. The CDR3 is 12 amino acids. V dropped 6 bases and J dropped 6 bases, with 11 bases sitting between them. Per germline, CDR1 SGHAT and CDR2 FQNNGV. The CDR3 loop is CASSLGSDGYTF. CDR3 nucleotide sequence: TGTGCCAGCAGTCTAGGGAGTGATGGCTACACCTTC.

In regard to this clonotype: One end of the junction varies from germline; a read error may be responsible. The chain combines TRBV5-8 with TRBJ1-1, with 8 bases identical to TRBD1. Germline-derived CDR1 and CDR2 are SGHTS and YDEGEE. CDR3 length equals 16 residues. CDR3 coding DNA: TGCGCCAGCAGCCCACCCGGACAGGGTGGAACAACTGAAGCTTTCTTT. This gives the protein CASSPPGQGGTTEAFF.

The CDR3 sequence: CSVTGTGGGKLFF. CDR3 nucleotide sequence: TGCAGCGTCACCGGGACAGGGGGTGGAAAACTGTTTTTT. The chain uses TRBV29-1 and TRBJ1-4; 11 bases are shared with TRBD1. V was clipped by 6 bases and J by 10 bases; unmatched bases: 7. The CDR3 extends over 13 amino acids. The V gene's germline CDR1 is SQVTM and CDR2 ANQGSEA. Full variable domain (outside the CDR3, taken from reference TRBV29-1 and TRBJ1-4): SAVISQKPSRDICQRGTSLTIQCQVDSQVTMMFWYRQQPGQSLTLIATANQGSEATYESGFVIDKFPISRPNLTFSTLTVSNMSPEDSSIYLCSVTGTGGGKLFFGSGTQLSVL.

The chain carries TRBV2 and TRBJ2-5; perhaps TRBD2 as D (6 bases). Per germline, CDR1 SNHLY and CDR2 FYNNEI. V lost 3 bases and J lost 7, with 12 bases in between. There are 13 residues in the CDR3. DNA of the CDR3: TGTGCCAGCAGTGATCGGCAGGGAGGGACCCAGTACTTC. Amino acids: CASSDRQGGTQYF.

The rearrangement uses TRBV10-2 and TRBJ1-5; no clear D gene. Germline-derived CDR1 and CDR2 are WSHSY and SAAADI. The CDR3 sequence is 13 residues long. V was shortened by 6 bases and J by 4 bases, with 10 bases between the two germline ends. CDR3 DNA: TGCGCCAGCAGGGAGGGATTTAATCAGCCCCAGCATTTT. This gives the protein CASREGFNQPQHF.

The chain joins TRBV7-3 to TRBJ2-1; D unclear. This CDR3 is built from 13 residues. The germline CDR1 and CDR2 sequences are SGHTA and FQGTGA. Trimming shortened V by 3 bases and J by 7 bases, and 10 bases separated the two germline ends. The CDR3 nucleotides are TGTGCCAGCAGCTTCCATGGGAATAATGAGCAGTTCTTC. Protein product: CASSFHGNNEQFF.

This clonotype was seen only once. The CDR3 DNA reads as TGTGCCAGCAGTTCGAATGGACAGAAAAGGGAAGGCACTGAAGCTTTCTTT. It encodes CASSSNGQKREGTEAFF. The rearrangement uses TRBV7-2 and TRBJ1-1, with a possible D match to TRBD1 (6 bases). The CDR3 consists of 17 residues. The V end was cut by 6 bases, the J end by 4 bases, with 24 bases between. The germline gives CDR1 SGHTA, CDR2 FQGNSA.

The J gene is TRBJ2-7, the V gene TRBV10-3; maybe TRBD2 (6 bases). This CDR3 region has 13 residues. V lost 6 bases and J lost 3, with 12 bases in between. CDR1 is ENHRY, CDR2 SYGVKD, per germline. CDR3 region: CAISSGTGYEQYF. CDR3 in DNA: TGTGCCATCAGCTCCGGGACTGGCTACGAGCAGTACTTC.

The V gene is TRBV27, the J gene TRBJ2-5, with 9 bases lining up with TRBD2. The CDR3 runs to 15 residues. CDR1 is MNHEY, CDR2 SMNVEV, per germline (reference sequence). V lost 7 bases and J lost 5; bases outside the gene matches: 11. CDR3 protein: CASTVVAGVLETQYF. The CDR3 region has the DNA TGTGCCAGCACCGTCGTAGCGGGAGTTTTGGAGACCCAGTACTTC.

V is TRBV20-1 and J is TRBJ1-1, with TRBD1 as a possible D gene (5 bases). Looked up from germline, CDR1 is DFQATT and CDR2 is SNEGSKA (reference sequence). The CDR3 has 13 amino acids. V lost 0 bases and J lost 4, with 9 bases in between. Written as DNA, the CDR3 is TGCAGTGCTAGAGACAGGGTGGGCACTGAAGCTTTCTTT. Protein sequence: CSARDRVGTEAFF.

This clonotype was counted once. A much bigger clone sits one base away, suggesting this may be a read error. The CDR3 bases are TGTGCCAGCAGTACAGGGAGCTGTGGCTACACCTTC. Its translation: CASSTGSCGYTF. This chain joins TRBV25-1 and TRBJ1-2; D perhaps matches TRBD1 (6 bases). The CDR3 runs 12 residues. Deletions cut 5 bases from V and 7 bases from J, with 11 bases between. Germline V CDR1 and CDR2: MGHDK, SYGVNS.

This clonotype was counted a single time. The chain joins TRBV28 to TRBJ2-7; perhaps D is TRBD1 or TRBD2 (6 bases each). Germline loops: CDR1 MDHEN, CDR2 SYDVKM. The CDR3 has 17 residues. V was trimmed by 3 bases and J by 0 bases, leaving 18 bases between them. The CDR3 DNA reads as TGTGCCAGCAGTTTCACCTCGTTGGGGGGCAGCTCCTACGAGCAGTACTTC. Amino acids: CASSFTSLGGSSYEQYF.

For the CDR3, the DNA is TGTGCCAGCAGTGAAGCGCTTAGGAGGGTACAGACTGGCTATGGCTACACCTTC. This gives the protein CASSEALRRVQTGYGYTF. The chain is built from TRBV2 and TRBJ1-2; D is uncertain. CDR3 length: 18 amino acids. Trimming removed 0 bases from V and 4 bases from J, with 21 bases in between. CDR1 and CDR2 (germline): SNHLY, FYNNEI.

J is TRBJ1-3 and V is TRBV6-6; the match to TRBD1 covers 7 bases. V dropped 6 bases and J dropped 0; count of bases not matched to a gene: 8. The germline CDR1 and CDR2 sequences are MNHNY and SVGAGI (reference sequence). CDR3 length: 16 residues. CDR3 DNA sequence: TGTGCCAGCAGCACGGACAGGACCAACTCTGGAAACACCATATATTTT. The encoded protein is CASSTDRTNSGNTIYF.

This clonotype was found a few times. This chain connects TRBV5-1 to TRBJ1-1; 8 nucleotides agree with TRBD1. The CDR3 runs to 15 residues. Germline V gives CDR1 SGHRS, CDR2 YFSETQ. The trim removed 3 bases at V and 0 bases at J, leaving 4 bases unmatched. The CDR3 DNA is TGCGCCAGCAGCTGGAGACAGGGGTTGAACACTGAAGCTTTCTTT. Translation: CASSWRQGLNTEAFF.

This clonotype was observed a single time. This chain connects TRBV5-8 to TRBJ2-7; no clear D. Trimming shortened V by 4 bases and J by 4 bases, and 15 bases separated the two germline ends. There are 14 residues in the CDR3. The germline gives CDR1 SGHTS, CDR2 YDEGEE. CDR3 loop: CASSQDRLVYEQYF. The CDR3 DNA reads as TGTGCCAGCAGCCAAGATAGGCTAGTTTACGAGCAGTACTTC. The variable domain in full, with the rest retrieved from reference TRBV5-8 and TRBJ2-7, is EAGVTQSPTHLIKTRGQQATLRCSPISGHTSVYWYQQALGLGLQFLLWYDEGEERNRGNFPPRFSGRQFPNYSSELNVNALELEDSALYLCASSQDRLVYEQYFGPGTRLTVT.